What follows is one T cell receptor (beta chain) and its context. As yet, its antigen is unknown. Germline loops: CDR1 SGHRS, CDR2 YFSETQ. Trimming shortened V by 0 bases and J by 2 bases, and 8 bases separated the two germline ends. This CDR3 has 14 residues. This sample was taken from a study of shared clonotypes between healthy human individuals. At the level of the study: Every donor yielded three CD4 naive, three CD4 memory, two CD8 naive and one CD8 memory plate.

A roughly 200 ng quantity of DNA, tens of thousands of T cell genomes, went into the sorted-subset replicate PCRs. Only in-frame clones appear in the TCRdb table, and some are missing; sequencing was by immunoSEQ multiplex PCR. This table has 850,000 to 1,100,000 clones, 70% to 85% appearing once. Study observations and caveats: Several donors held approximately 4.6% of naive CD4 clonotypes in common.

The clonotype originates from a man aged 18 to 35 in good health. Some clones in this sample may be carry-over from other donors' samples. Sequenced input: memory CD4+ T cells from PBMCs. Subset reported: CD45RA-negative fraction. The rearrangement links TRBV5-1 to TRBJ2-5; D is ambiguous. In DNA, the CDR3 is TGCGCCAGCAGCTTGGAGGCAGTTCAAGAGACCCAGTACTTC. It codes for CASSLEAVQETQYF.